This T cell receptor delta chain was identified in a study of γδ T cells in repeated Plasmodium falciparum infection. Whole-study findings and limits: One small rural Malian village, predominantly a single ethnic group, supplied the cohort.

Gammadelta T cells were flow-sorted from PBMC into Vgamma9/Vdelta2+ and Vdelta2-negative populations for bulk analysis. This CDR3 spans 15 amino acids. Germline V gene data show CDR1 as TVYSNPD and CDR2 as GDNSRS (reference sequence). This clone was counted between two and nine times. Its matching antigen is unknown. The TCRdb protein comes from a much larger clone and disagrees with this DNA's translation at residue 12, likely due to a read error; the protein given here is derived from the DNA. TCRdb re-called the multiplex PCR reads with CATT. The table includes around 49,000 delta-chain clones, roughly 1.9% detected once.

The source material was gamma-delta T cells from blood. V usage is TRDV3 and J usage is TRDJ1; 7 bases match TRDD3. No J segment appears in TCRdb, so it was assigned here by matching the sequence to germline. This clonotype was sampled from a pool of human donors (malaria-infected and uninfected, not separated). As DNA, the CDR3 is TGTGCCGGAATGGGGGCTGGGGGGTACACCGATAGACTCATCTTT. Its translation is CAGMGAGGYTDRLIF.